The present TCR beta chain was sequenced within a study of cytomegalovirus exposure and HLA in healthy donors. V lost 3 bases and J 0 bases, leaving 9 bases between the germline ends. The germline gives CDR1 MNHEY, CDR2 SMNVEV (reference sequence). The length of the CDR3 is 14 residues. Primers for the PCR totalled 60 Vbeta and 13 Jbeta. Assay: immunoSEQ multiplex PCR; the TCRdb copy retains only in-frame clones and omits some. The data show under 200,000 clones, with 81% seen just once and about 3.4% held by the top ten. This receptor was taken from a man aged 35 to 55 in good health and CMV-seropositive. V usage is TRBV27 and J usage is TRBJ2-7; D not resolved. Source material: PBMCs. The CDR3 loop is CASSLFRSSYEQYF. CDR3 sequence (DNA): TGTGCCAGCAGTTTGTTTCGGAGCTCCTACGAGCAGTACTTC.